This T cell receptor beta chain was obtained from a study of monozygotic twins with inflammatory bowel disease. Germline values: CDR1 MNHEY, CDR2 SMNVEV (reference sequence). The CDR3 has 15 residues. TCRdb reprocessed the 5' RACE reads and keeps a single row for each CDR3 protein, giving no DNA. The table lists just over 300,000 distinct CDR3 sequences. Input material: blood. The receptor was derived from a human donor with ulcerative colitis or Crohn's disease, or a healthy co-twin of an affected twin (not recorded which). V gene TRBV27 combines with J gene TRBJ2-1; there is no DNA to check the TCRdb D call of TRBD2. CDR3: CASSLGTSGLNEQFF.